The 13 T cell receptor beta chains below all came from one sample that was sequenced in a study of cytomegalovirus exposure and HLA in healthy donors. PCR involved 60 Vbeta and 13 Jbeta primers. Sequencing used immunoSEQ multiplex PCR; TCRdb keeps in-frame clones, though not all of them. The sample carries approximately 180,000 clones, 72% recorded once. Input material: PBMCs. The receptors derive from a human donor in good health.

The chain is built from TRBV19 and TRBJ1-4; TRBD1 is a possible D gene (5 bases). Germline CDR1 is LNHDA and CDR2 is SQIVND (reference sequence). V was clipped by 2 bases and J by 3 bases, with 10 bases between them. This CDR3 spans 15 amino acids. CDR3 sequence reads: CASSINGGPNEKLFF. The DNA of the CDR3 is TGTGCCAGTAGTATAAACGGGGGACCTAATGAAAAACTGTTTTTT. The whole variable domain, remainder taken from reference TRBV19 and TRBJ1-4, is DGGITQSPKYLFRKEGQNVTLSCEQNLNHDAMYWYRQDPGQGLRLIYYSQIVNDFQKGDIAEGYSVSREKKESFPLTVTSAQKNPTAFYLCASSINGGPNEKLFFGSGTQLSVL.

This chain uses TRBV25-1 with TRBJ2-7; 9 nucleotides match TRBD1. The CDR3 extends over 13 amino acids. With V trimmed by 6 bases and J by 3 bases, 3 bases remained unmatched. Germline-derived CDR1 and CDR2 are MGHDK and SYGVNS. This chain's CDR3 is CASRGTGYYEQYF. The CDR3 DNA reads as TGTGCCAGCAGGGGGACAGGGTACTACGAGCAGTACTTC.

The chain couples TRBV7-3 to TRBJ1-2, with a weak D call TRBD1 (5 bases). V lost 5 bases, J lost 0 bases, and 13 bases lay in between. CDR1 and CDR2 (germline): SGHTA, FQGTGA. The CDR3 contains 15 residues. CDR3: CASSPPGGANYGYTF. The CDR3 coding sequence is TGTGCCAGCAGCCCACCCGGGGGGGCTAACTATGGCTACACCTTC.

This chain links TRBV6-6 with TRBJ1-3; no clear D. This CDR3 has 16 amino acids. CDR1 is MNHNY, CDR2 SVGAGI, per germline (reference sequence). V lost 2 bases and J lost 0, with 11 bases in between. This chain's CDR3 is CASSYRQAASGNTIYF. CDR3 DNA: TGTGCCAGCAGTTACCGGCAGGCAGCCTCTGGAAACACCATATATTTT.

This clone was found many times. The chain links TRBV19 to TRBJ1-5; D unresolved. V was clipped by 9 bases and J by 1 base, with 16 bases between them. From germline, CDR1 is LNHDA and CDR2 SQIVND (reference sequence). This CDR3 contains 15 residues. The CDR3 sequence: CASNDPGLSNQPQHF. The DNA of the CDR3 is TGTGCCAGCAATGATCCGGGGTTGAGCAATCAGCCCCAGCATTTT.

The V and J genes are TRBV5-6 and TRBJ2-7, with 8 bases fitting TRBD2. CDR1 and CDR2 from the germline V gene are SGHDT and YYEEEE. Trimming took 7 bases from V and 4 from J; bases not matched to a gene: 7. The CDR3 sequence is 13 residues long. The CDR3 DNA is TGTGCCAGCCATAAACGACTAGCGTACGAGCAGTACTTC. Encoded protein: CASHKRLAYEQYF.

This chain links TRBV5-1 with TRBJ2-2; 7 positions match TRBD1. V was clipped by 3 bases and J by 5 bases; unmatched bases: 4. CDR1 and CDR2 from the germline V gene are SGHRS and YFSETQ. CDR3 length equals 14 residues. In nucleotides, the CDR3 is TGCGCCAGCAGCTGGGCAGGGGGTACCGGGGAGCTGTTTTTT. Amino acid sequence: CASSWAGGTGELFF. The entire variable domain, with the rest obtained from reference TRBV5-1 and TRBJ2-2, is as follows: KAGVTQTPRYLIKTRGQQVTLSCSPISGHRSVSWYQQTPGQGLQFLFEYFSETQRNKGNFPGRFSGRQFSNSRSEMNVSTLELGDSALYLCASSWAGGTGELFFGEGSRLTVL.

The chain links TRBV7-2 to TRBJ2-5; 8 bases agree with TRBD2. The CDR3 sequence is 15 residues long. The V gene's germline CDR1 is SGHTA and CDR2 FQGNSA. The V segment lost 1 base and the J segment 5 bases; nucleotides outside the gene matches: 6. CDR3: CASSLDRGGQETQYF. The CDR3 nucleotides read TGTGCCAGCAGCTTAGACCGGGGGGGCCAGGAGACCCAGTACTTC.

V and J are TRBV6-5 and TRBJ1-2; perhaps TRBD1 as D (5 bases). V was shortened by 5 bases and J by 2 bases, with 15 bases between the two germline ends. The CDR3 is made up of 15 amino acids. Germline loops: CDR1 MNHEY, CDR2 SVGAGI. The CDR3 sequence: CASSRMGGTNYGYTF. For the CDR3, the DNA is TGTGCCAGCAGTCGAATGGGGGGTACCAACTATGGCTACACCTTC.

The rearrangement uses TRBV19 and TRBJ2-7; TRBD2 agrees at 10 bases. V lost 4 bases, J lost 0 bases, and 12 bases stayed unmatched. There are 18 residues in the CDR3. CDR1 LNHDA and CDR2 SQIVND come from the germline V gene (reference sequence). The CDR3 DNA is TGTGCCAGTAGTACCCGAACCCCCGGACTAGCGGACTCCTACGAGCAGTACTTC. Protein product: CASSTRTPGLADSYEQYF.

The table lists this clone with a few counts. This chain uses TRBV6-1 with TRBJ2-7; D uncertain. The ends were cut back, 1 base at V and 3 bases at J, with 7 bases in the middle. The V gene's germline CDR1 is MNHNS and CDR2 SASEGT. This CDR3 is 13 amino acids long. CDR3 coding DNA: TGTGCCAGCAGTGAAGGGGCCTTCTACGAGCAGTACTTC. Encoded protein: CASSEGAFYEQYF.

This sequence joins TRBV5-1 and TRBJ2-3, with D perhaps matching TRBD1 (6 bases). Germline CDR1 and CDR2: SGHRS and YFSETQ. The CDR3 covers 17 residues. The V and J ends lost 3 bases and 1 base respectively, with 18 bases between them. The chain's CDR3 is CASSWKGVSGGTDTQYF. In DNA, the CDR3 is TGCGCCAGCAGCTGGAAGGGGGTGTCAGGGGGCACAGATACGCAGTATTTT.

V gene TRBV5-1 combines with J gene TRBJ2-5; tentatively, D is TRBD1 (6 bases). Germline CDR1 is SGHRS and CDR2 is YFSETQ. This CDR3 contains 16 residues. Trimming cost V 4 bases and J 0 bases, with 16 bases left between them. The CDR3 loop is CASSPGVGNNQETQYF. The CDR3, as DNA: TGCGCCAGCAGCCCAGGGGTGGGGAACAACCAAGAGACCCAGTACTTC.